This entry features one T cell receptor beta chain sequence. No antigen is known for it. The CDR3 totals 14 residues. In germline, CDR1 is MNHNS, CDR2 SASEGT. V was clipped by 0 bases and J by 2 bases, with 8 bases between them. Extraction and reverse transcription of RNA yielded cDNA as the sequencing template. Sequencing used immunoSEQ multiplex PCR; TCRdb keeps in-frame clones, though not all of them. In the table there are 130,000 to 150,000 clones, approximately 56% of which are singletons. The record originates from a study of CD8+ T cells in alopecia areata. Study-level results: Mice showed TCR sharing more clearly than patients did, possibly owing to HLA. For lesional scalp, especially alopecia totalis/universalis, clonality was higher than in normal scalp.

Both CD4+ and CD8+ T cells were separated by sorting PBMCs. Sequencing used CD8+ T cells sorted from blood. The genes are TRBV6-1 and TRBJ2-7; TRBD2 might be the D (6 bases). The sequence was obtained from a human donor in good health. CDR3 sequence: CASSEAGTAYEQYF. CDR3 coding DNA: TGTGCCAGCAGTGAAGCGGGGACTGCCTACGAGCAGTACTTC.